This T cell receptor (beta chain) derives from a study of patients and donors after allogeneic stem cell transplantation (dated by TCRdb to 2020 to 2021). The library was made by RT-PCR. TCRdb shows the sequencer as NextSeq 550. In-frame beta chains were kept once TCRdb had trimmed the public reads at Q25 with fastp and called clones with MiXCR. Duplicate CDR3 protein sequences are folded into a single record with the most common DNA and genes. Across this sample there are hundreds of thousands of distinct CDR3 sequences, with 16% seen only once. Jointly, the top ten make up 7.2% of the sample. CDR1 and CDR2 (SEHNR, FQNEAQ) derive from the germline V gene (reference sequence). Trimming takes 3 bases from V and 0 bases from J, and the germline ends sit 12 bases apart. The CDR3 has 16 amino acids, counting the end cysteine and phenylalanine. Here the CDR3 DNA is all that survives: 48 bases in frame from base 1.

This clonotype showed up just a few times. Its antigen specificity is not known. It has no much larger one-base neighbor in the sample; base qualities were not kept. This TCR was sampled from a human donor who was either an allogeneic HSCT recipient or a stem cell or donor lymphocyte infusion donor (not recorded which). It is not recorded whose cells these are; they may come from a transplant donor. This sequence uses TRBV7-9 and TRBJ1-3, with no D gene named confidently. The sample taken for sequencing was blood, either unsorted or a sorted T cell fraction (not recorded which). Here is the DNA: TGTGCCAGCAGCTTGGGAATCTTCGGCTCTGGAAACACCATATATTTT. The resulting protein is CASSLGIFGSGNTIYF. The full variable domain, with segments outside the CDR3 supplied by the reference TRBV7-9 and TRBJ1-3 proteins, appears as DTGVSQNPRHKITKRGQNVTFRCDPISEHNRLYWYRQTLGQGPEFLTYFQNEAQLEKSRLLSDRFSAERPKGSFSTLEIQRTEQGDSAMYLCASSLGIFGSGNTIYFGEGSWLTVV.